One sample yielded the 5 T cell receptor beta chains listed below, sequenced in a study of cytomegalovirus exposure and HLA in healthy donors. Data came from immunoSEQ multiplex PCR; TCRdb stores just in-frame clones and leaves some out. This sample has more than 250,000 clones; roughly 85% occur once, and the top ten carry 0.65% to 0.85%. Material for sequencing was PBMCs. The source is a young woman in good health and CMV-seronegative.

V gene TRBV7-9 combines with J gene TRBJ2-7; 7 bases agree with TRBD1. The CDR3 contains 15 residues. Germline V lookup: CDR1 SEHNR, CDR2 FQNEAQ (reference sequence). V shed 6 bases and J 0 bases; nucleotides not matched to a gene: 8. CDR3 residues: CASRPTGAPSYEQYF. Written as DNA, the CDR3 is TGTGCCAGCAGACCTACAGGGGCCCCCTCCTACGAGCAGTACTTC.

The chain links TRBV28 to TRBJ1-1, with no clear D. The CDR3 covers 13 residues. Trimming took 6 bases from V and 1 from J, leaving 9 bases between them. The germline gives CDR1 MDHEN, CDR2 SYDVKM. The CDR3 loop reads CASRPTANTEAFF. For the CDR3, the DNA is TGTGCCAGCAGACCTACAGCGAACACTGAAGCTTTCTTT.

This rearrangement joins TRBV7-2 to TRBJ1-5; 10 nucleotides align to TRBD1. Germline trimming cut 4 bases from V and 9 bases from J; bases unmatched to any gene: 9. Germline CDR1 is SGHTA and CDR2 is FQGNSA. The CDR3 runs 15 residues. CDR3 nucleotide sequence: TGTGCCAGCAGCTCAGGGACAGGGGCGCAGACGCCCCAGCATTTT. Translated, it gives CASSSGTGAQTPQHF.

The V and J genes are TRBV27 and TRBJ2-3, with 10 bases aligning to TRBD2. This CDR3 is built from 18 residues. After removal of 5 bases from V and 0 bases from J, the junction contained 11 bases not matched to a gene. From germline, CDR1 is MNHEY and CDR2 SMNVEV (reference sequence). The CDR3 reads CASSTTNLLAGSTDTQYF. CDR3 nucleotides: TGTGCCAGCAGTACCACCAACTTACTAGCGGGAAGCACAGATACGCAGTATTTT.

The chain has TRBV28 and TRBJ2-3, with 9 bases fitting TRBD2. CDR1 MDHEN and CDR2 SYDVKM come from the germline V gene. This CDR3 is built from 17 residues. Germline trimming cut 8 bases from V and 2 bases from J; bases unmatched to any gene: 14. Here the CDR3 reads CASHALGLAGTTDTQYF. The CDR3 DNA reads TGTGCCAGCCATGCCCTGGGGCTAGCGGGAACCACAGATACGCAGTATTTT.